Listed below are T cell receptor beta chains from one sample, sequenced in a study of OX40 agonist ivuxolimab in advanced cancers. Some clones are missing from TCRdb's copy, which holds only in-frame ones; the method was immunoSEQ multiplex PCR. The table lists fewer than 60,000 clones, about 80% of them singletons, with 7.9% in the top ten. Here the sequenced sample was CD4+ or CD8+ T cells sorted from blood, taken in a trial of the OX40 agonist ivuxolimab. Source of these receptors: an adult with an advanced solid tumor such as melanoma, head and neck, liver or kidney cancer. CDR3s include the opening cysteine and the closing phenylalanine or tryptophan. Fields, in order: V gene, CDR3 length, clone size, J gene, D gene, CDR3 DNA, CDR3 protein. D genes are given only for firm matches. The size of a clone is reported for some rows only, either as once, few or many, or as a class for expanded clones.

V: TRBV5-8; length: 14; size: -; J: TRBJ2-1; D: TRBD1; DNA: TGTGCCAGCAGCGGGACAGGGGACCCCAATGAGCAGTTCTTC; CDR3: CASSGTGDPNEQFF
V: TRBV19; length: 16; size: -; J: TRBJ1-5; D: -; DNA: TGTGCCAGTAGTCCTCATCCCCTCGACGGAAATCAGCCCCAGCATTTT; CDR3: CASSPHPLDGNQPQHF
V: TRBV5-6; length: 17; size: -; J: TRBJ1-3; D: TRBD1; DNA: TGTGCCAGCAGCCTCTCCGGGACAGTCATCTCTGGAAACACCATATATTTT; CDR3: CASSLSGTVISGNTIYF
V: TRBV27; length: 13; size: once; J: TRBJ1-5; D: TRBD1; DNA: TGTGCCAGCAGTGGAACAGGGGCCCAGCCCCAGCATTTT; CDR3: CASSGTGAQPQHF
V: TRBV27; length: 15; size: -; J: TRBJ1-4; D: -; DNA: TGTGCCAGCAAGCTATCCCGGGGAAGAGGGGAAAAACTGTTTTTT; CDR3: CASKLSRGRGEKLFF
V: TRBV19; length: 16; size: -; J: TRBJ1-5; D: TRBD1; DNA: TGTGCCAGTAGTATAGGACCGGGACAGGGGGATCAGCCCCAGCTTTTT; CDR3: CASSIGPGQGDQPQLF
V: TRBV6-5; length: 12; size: -; J: TRBJ2-6; D: -; DNA: TGTGCCAGCTTGTCAGGGGCCAACGTCCTGACTTTC; CDR3: CASLSGANVLTF
V: TRBV13; length: 15; size: -; J: TRBJ2-5; D: -; DNA: TGTGCCAGCAGCCCCGGGGATGTGGGGCGGGAGACCCAGTACTTC; CDR3: CASSPGDVGRETQYF
V: TRBV27; length: 12; size: -; J: TRBJ2-3; D: -; DNA: TGTGCCAGCAGTGCCCGGACAGATACGCAGTATTTT; CDR3: CASSARTDTQYF
V: TRBV6-7; length: 17; size: -; J: TRBJ1-3; D: -; DNA: TGTGCCAGCCTTGGCGGGGCAGGTATGTGCCCTGGAAACACCATATATTTT; CDR3: CASLGGAGMCPGNTIYF
V: TRBV5-1; length: 13; size: -; J: TRBJ2-1; D: -; DNA: TGCGCCAGCAGCCCACCCCGTCCTGGTGAGCAGTTCTTC; CDR3: CASSPPRPGEQFF
V: TRBV30; length: 13; size: -; J: TRBJ2-7; D: TRBD1; DNA: TGTGCCTGGAGTTACAGGGGTTTAGGGGAGCAGTACTTC; CDR3: CAWSYRGLGEQYF
V: TRBV7-2; length: 13; size: -; J: TRBJ2-1; D: TRBD2; DNA: TGTGCCAGCAGCTCCTCCCCGGGACTACGTTCGTTCTTC; CDR3: CASSSSPGLRSFF
V: TRBV11-2; length: 14; size: -; J: TRBJ1-1; D: -; DNA: TGTGCCAGCAGCTTCGGACCCTTTAACACTGAAGCTTTCTTT; CDR3: CASSFGPFNTEAFF
V: TRBV18; length: 18; size: -; J: TRBJ2-6; D: -; DNA: TGTGCCAGCTCCCCTGCGGCGGCGGTTCCGACTGGGGCCAACGTCCTGACTTTC; CDR3: CASSPAAAVPTGANVLTF
V: TRBV6-6; length: 12; size: -; J: TRBJ2-5; D: -; DNA: TGTGCCAGCAGTTACGAGGTGAAGACCCAGTACTTC; CDR3: CASSYEVKTQYF
V: TRBV7-2; length: 16; size: once; J: TRBJ1-5; D: -; DNA: TGTGCCAGCAGCACGGGAGGTGCGGGGTGGAATCAGCCCCAGCATTTT; CDR3: CASSTGGAGWNQPQHF
V: TRBV6-5; length: 13; size: -; J: TRBJ1-5; D: -; DNA: TGTGCCAGCAGTTCACAGCCCGGTGGGCCCCAGCATTTT; CDR3: CASSSQPGGPQHF
V: TRBV9; length: 16; size: -; J: TRBJ2-1; D: -; DNA: TGTGCCAGCAGCGTATATGGGAGGGGGGTAGGAAATGAGCAGTTCTTC; CDR3: CASSVYGRGVGNEQFF
V: TRBV4-1; length: 15; size: -; J: TRBJ1-1; D: -; DNA: TGCGCCAGCAGCCTAATGGCTTTAGCGCACACTGAAGCTTTCTTT; CDR3: CASSLMALAHTEAFF
V: TRBV19; length: 15; size: -; J: TRBJ1-1; D: -; DNA: TGTGCCAGTAGTATCACCTCGGGGGCTAACACTGAAGCTTTCTTT; CDR3: CASSITSGANTEAFF
V: TRBV7-6; length: 19; size: -; J: TRBJ2-7; D: -; DNA: TGTGCCAGCAGCTTAGAGAGCCCCGCGGGACAACTATTAGCCTACGAGCAGTACTTC; CDR3: CASSLESPAGQLLAYEQYF
V: TRBV5-6; length: 15; size: once; J: TRBJ2-7; D: TRBD1; DNA: TGTGCCAGCAGCGCCGGGACAGAAAGCTCCTACGAGCAGTACTTC; CDR3: CASSAGTESSYEQYF
V: TRBV28; length: 16; size: -; J: TRBJ1-3; D: -; DNA: TGTGCCAGCAGTTTATGGGGGGGCAGGGCCGGAAACACCATATATTTT; CDR3: CASSLWGGRAGNTIYF
V: TRBV2; length: 12; size: few; J: TRBJ2-7; D: TRBD2; DNA: TGTGCCAGCAGGGGCGGGAGGAGCGAGCAGTACTTC; CDR3: CASRGGRSEQYF
V: TRBV10-3; length: 15; size: -; J: TRBJ2-2; D: -; DNA: TGTGCCATCAGGGGGGCGGGCCCGAACACCGGGGAGCTGTTTTTT; CDR3: CAIRGAGPNTGELFF
V: TRBV6-5; length: 15; size: -; J: TRBJ2-6; D: -; DNA: TGTGCCAGCAGTTCCACGTGGTCTGGGGCCAACGTCCTGACTTTC; CDR3: CASSSTWSGANVLTF
V: TRBV18; length: 18; size: once; J: TRBJ2-1; D: TRBD2; DNA: TGTGCCAGCTCACCAGGGACTAGCGGGAGGTCCTCCTACAATGAGCAGTTCTTC; CDR3: CASSPGTSGRSSYNEQFF
V: TRBV5-1; length: 14; size: -; J: TRBJ1-2; D: -; DNA: TGCGCCAGCAGCTTGGACAGGGCGACCTATGGCTACACCTTC; CDR3: CASSLDRATYGYTF
V: TRBV11-2; length: 15; size: -; J: TRBJ2-1; D: -; DNA: TGTGCCAGCACCCGACTAGAGAGCTCCTACAATGAGCAGTTCTTC; CDR3: CASTRLESSYNEQFF
V: TRBV11-2; length: 16; size: -; J: TRBJ2-6; D: -; DNA: TGTGCCAGCAGCTTATCCAGGGCCTCTGGGGCCAACGTCCTGACTTTC; CDR3: CASSLSRASGANVLTF
V: TRBV28; length: 13; size: -; J: TRBJ2-7; D: -; DNA: TGTGCCAGCAGGCAGACCGGGGGTTACGAGCAGTACTTC; CDR3: CASRQTGGYEQYF
V: TRBV6-5; length: 14; size: -; J: TRBJ2-7; D: -; DNA: TGTGCCAGCAGCCCCAGTTTGGGCAGTGGCGAGCAGTACTTC; CDR3: CASSPSLGSGEQYF
V: TRBV6-6; length: 15; size: -; J: TRBJ2-1; D: -; DNA: TGTGCCAGCAGTTACGCGGGGTCGGCCCCGGGGGAGCAGTTCTTC; CDR3: CASSYAGSAPGEQFF
V: TRBV11-2; length: 16; size: few; J: TRBJ1-2; D: TRBD1; DNA: TGTGCCAGCAGCTTAGACGCCGGGACAGGGGCCTATGGCTACACCTTC; CDR3: CASSLDAGTGAYGYTF
V: TRBV7-2; length: 13; size: -; J: TRBJ1-5; D: -; DNA: TGTGCCAGCAGCTTCGACCTGAATCAGCCCCAGCATTTT; CDR3: CASSFDLNQPQHF
V: TRBV5-4; length: 13; size: -; J: TRBJ1-3; D: -; DNA: TGTGCCAGCAGCCGGGGGAGTGGAAACACCATATATTTT; CDR3: CASSRGSGNTIYF
V: TRBV30; length: 11; size: -; J: TRBJ2-1; D: -; DNA: TGTGCCTGGAGGGGGGGCAGTGAGCAGTTCTTC; CDR3: CAWRGGSEQFF
V: TRBV18; length: 14; size: -; J: TRBJ1-1; D: -; DNA: TGTGCCAGCTCAGAAGGACGCCGTATCACTGAAGCTTTCTTT; CDR3: CASSEGRRITEAFF
V: TRBV7-2; length: 16; size: -; J: TRBJ1-1; D: -; DNA: TGTGCCAGCAGCTTAGATTCTGAGGGGATAATCACTGAAGCTTTCTTT; CDR3: CASSLDSEGIITEAFF
V: TRBV5-1; length: 16; size: -; J: TRBJ1-1; D: -; DNA: TGCGCCAGCAGCCCCCTACCCGGGACGGCTAACACTGAAGCTTTCTTT; CDR3: CASSPLPGTANTEAFF